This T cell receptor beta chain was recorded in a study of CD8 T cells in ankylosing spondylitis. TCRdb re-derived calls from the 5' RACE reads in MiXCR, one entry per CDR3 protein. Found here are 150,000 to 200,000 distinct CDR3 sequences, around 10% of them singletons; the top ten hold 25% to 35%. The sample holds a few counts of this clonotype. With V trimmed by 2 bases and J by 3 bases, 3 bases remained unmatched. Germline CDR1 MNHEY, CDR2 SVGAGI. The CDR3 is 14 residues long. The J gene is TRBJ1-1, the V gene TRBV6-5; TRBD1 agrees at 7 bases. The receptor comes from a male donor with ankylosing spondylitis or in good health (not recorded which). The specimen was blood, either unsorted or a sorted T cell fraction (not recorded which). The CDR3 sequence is CASSYLGQDTEAFF. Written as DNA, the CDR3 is TGTGCCAGCAGTTACCTCGGACAGGACACTGAAGCTTTCTTT.